The clone carrying this T cell receptor (beta chain) was observed a few times. As yet, its antigen is unknown. This specimen comes from a study of shared clonotypes between healthy human individuals. Study-wide background: The people who gave samples were a couple of women and three men aged 18 to 49. Broader study findings: All-four-donor shared clonotypes had higher generation probabilities than non-shared clonotypes did. Few donors restricted represented genetic and exposure-history diversity. The naive CD4 repertoires of four donors were compared, and approximately 4.7% of clonotypes were shared.

V dropped 7 bases and J dropped 1 base, with 10 bases sitting between them. From germline, CDR1 is SQVTM and CDR2 ANQGSEA. The CDR3 is 13 residues long. The naive CD8 population came from CD45RO-negative cells selected for CCR7, without terminally differentiated effector memory CD45RA+ cells. Data came from immunoSEQ multiplex PCR; TCRdb stores just in-frame clones and leaves some out. The table has 750,000 to 1,000,000 clones, about 92% seen once. The sample comprised naive CD8+ T cells sorted from blood. This sequence originates from a man aged 25 to 40 in good health. The chain carries TRBV29-1 and TRBJ2-2; D is perhaps TRBD1 (5 bases). The CDR3 spells CSAQQENTGELFF. CDR3 in DNA: TGCAGCGCCCAACAGGAGAACACCGGGGAGCTGTTTTTT.